This T cell receptor beta chain was identified during a study of blood T cell repertoires in COVID-19. The wider study: T cells, B-cell-depleted T cells, or PBMCs supplied cDNA or gDNA.

Trimming stripped 3 bases from V and 6 bases from J, with 12 bases between. The CDR3 loop spans 14 amino acids. CDR1 and CDR2 from the germline V gene are SEHNR and FQNEAQ (reference sequence). This table comes from immunoSEQ multiplex PCR, and its TCRdb copy is limited to in-frame clones, with some not included. There are roughly 150,000 clones in the sample; around four fifths occur only once, and roughly 8% lies in the top ten. Individuals aged about 18 to 89 years were recruited from around 22 US areas. The recovered donors of Cohort 3 showed two negative PCRs, clearance, or symptom resolution. The V gene is TRBV7-9, the J gene TRBJ2-1, with D possibly matching TRBD1 (5 bases). This TCR came from a woman between 45 and 60 years old who had recovered from COVID-19. Specimen: PBMCs or T cells enriched from blood (not recorded which). CDR3 loop: CASSLETVLNEQFF. The CDR3 nucleotides are TGTGCCAGCAGCTTGGAGACAGTTCTCAATGAGCAGTTCTTC.